This passage covers 20 T cell receptor beta chains from one sample sequenced in a study of CD4 T cells in relation to SARS-CoV-2 and coronaviruses. The unexposed donors gave CD4+ T cells in about 2010-2019, prior to COVID-19. Isolation of CD4+ T cells took place after nine to ten days in culture. No cognate antigen is known for these TCRs. Sequenced by immunoSEQ multiplex PCR; TCRdb stores in-frame clones only, minus some. Here the sample spans some 30,000 clones, about 73% being singletons. The sequenced sample consisted of CD4+ T cells from PBMCs, cultured in vitro. The receptors derive from a human donor in good health.

There are a few counts of this clone. V usage is TRBV30 and J usage is TRBJ1-2; D may be TRBD1 (5 bases). The CDR3 spans 13 residues. The germline V gene has CDR1 GTSNPN and CDR2 SVGIG (reference sequence). Trimming left V 4 bases short and J 7 bases short, with 16 bases between. The CDR3 DNA reads as TGTGCCTGGACCCAAAGCGGACACACTGGCTACACCTTC. Translation: CAWTQSGHTGYTF.

The chain carries TRBV6-1 and TRBJ2-7, with 8 bases aligning to TRBD1. Germline CDR1 and CDR2: MNHNS and SASEGT. CDR3 length: 15 amino acids. The V and J ends lost 3 bases and 4 bases, in that order; junction bases with no gene match: 8. As DNA, the CDR3 is TGTGCCAGCAGTGACGGGGCAGGGGGCGGATACGAGCAGTACTTC. Translating it yields CASSDGAGGGYEQYF.

This chain connects TRBV7-2 to TRBJ1-5, with D perhaps TRBD1 (6 bases). Per the germline V gene, CDR1 is SGHTA and CDR2 is FQGNSA. CDR3 length: 17 amino acids. V lost 1 base, J lost 3 bases, and 16 bases lay in between. CDR3 DNA: TGTGCCAGCAGCTTAGGATTGGCGGGGGGCTTCAATCAGCCCCAGCATTTT. Its translation is CASSLGLAGGFNQPQHF.

This rearrangement joins TRBV7-8 to TRBJ2-2; D assignment may be TRBD1 or TRBD2 (5 bases each). The length of the CDR3 is 14 residues. CDR1 is SGHVS and CDR2 is FQNEAQ in the germline V gene. Trimming took 6 bases from V and 3 from J, leaving 11 bases between them. The CDR3 protein is CASSFGTYTGELFF. The CDR3 nucleotides read TGTGCCAGCAGTTTCGGGACCTACACCGGGGAGCTGTTTTTT.

CDR3: CASSESVSETKTGELFF. DNA for the CDR3: TGTGCCAGCAGTGAATCGGTGTCCGAGACTAAGACCGGGGAGCTGTTTTTT. The chain recombines TRBV25-1 with TRBJ2-2, with D perhaps matching TRBD2 (5 bases). Germline-derived CDR1 and CDR2 are MGHDK and SYGVNS. Trimming removed 1 base from V and 5 bases from J, with 17 bases in between. The CDR3 is 17 residues long.

V and J are TRBV4-2 and TRBJ2-7; D is possibly TRBD2 (6 bases). The CDR3 consists of 13 residues. Trimming removed 4 bases at V and 2 bases at J, with 9 bases between. Germline V gene data show CDR1 as LGHNA and CDR2 as YNFKEQ. CDR3 sequence (DNA): TGTGCCAGCAGCCGGGACTTAACCTACGAGCAGTACTTC. This translates into CASSRDLTYEQYF.

V gene TRBV4-1 combines with J gene TRBJ2-7; D is unclear. Germline V gene data show CDR1 as MGHRA and CDR2 as YSYEKL. Trimming cost V 2 bases and J 4 bases, with 9 bases left between them. This CDR3 is 13 amino acids long. The CDR3 loop reads CASSQLIYYEQYF. CDR3 nucleotide sequence: TGCGCCAGCAGCCAACTAATTTATTACGAGCAGTACTTC.

V usage is TRBV9 and J usage is TRBJ1-3; D gene ambiguous. V was shortened by 0 bases and J by 2 bases, with 9 bases between the two germline ends. The CDR3 sequence is 15 residues long. CDR1 SGDLS and CDR2 YYNGEE come from the germline V gene. The CDR3: CASSVEAAAGNTIYF. The CDR3 coding sequence is TGTGCCAGCAGCGTAGAGGCAGCTGCTGGAAACACCATATATTTT. The whole variable domain, remainder taken from reference TRBV9 and TRBJ1-3, is DSGVTQTPKHLITATGQRVTLRCSPRSGDLSVYWYQQSLDQGLQFLIQYYNGEERAKGNILERFSAQQFPDLHSELNLSSLELGDSALYFCASSVEAAAGNTIYFGEGSWLTVV.

The chain recombines TRBV7-7 with TRBJ2-5; perhaps TRBD2 as D (6 bases). V lost 0 bases and J lost 7, with 6 bases in between. CDR1 is SSHAT and CDR2 is FNYEAQ in the germline V gene (reference sequence). The CDR3 is made up of 12 amino acids. The CDR3 spells CASSLAGGTQYF. The CDR3, as DNA: TGTGCCAGCAGCTTAGCGGGGGGGACCCAGTACTTC.

The CDR3 protein is CASTLAGAPPETQYF. Here the CDR3 DNA reads TGCGCCAGCACCCTAGCGGGGGCCCCCCCGGAGACCCAGTACTTC. The chain employs TRBV5-1 and TRBJ2-5; 10 bases fit TRBD2. With 6 bases clipped from V and 5 bases from J, the junction kept 10 bases outside the gene matches. Per the germline V gene, CDR1 is SGHRS and CDR2 is YFSETQ. There are 15 residues in the CDR3.

The chain links TRBV19 to TRBJ1-2, with TRBD1 matching over 8 bases. The CDR3 contains 14 residues. CDR1 LNHDA and CDR2 SQIVND come from the germline V gene (reference sequence). After removal of 4 bases from V and 2 bases from J, the junction contained 3 bases not matched to a gene. Here the CDR3 DNA reads TGTGCCAGTAGTACAAGGACAGGGAACTATGGCTACACCTTC. This codes for CASSTRTGNYGYTF.

Here the CDR3 reads CASSLVSNEQFF. The CDR3 nucleotides are TGTGCCAGCAGCTTAGTTAGCAATGAGCAGTTCTTC. The V and J genes are TRBV11-3 and TRBJ2-1; D gene uncertain. The CDR3 runs to 12 residues. Trimming removed 1 base from V and 6 bases from J, with 4 bases in between. CDR1 and CDR2 (germline): SGHNT, YENEEA.

V is TRBV5-6 and J is TRBJ2-1, with 11 bases matching TRBD1. Germline CDR1 and CDR2: SGHDT and YYEEEE. The CDR3 covers 18 residues. After removal of 4 bases from V and 9 bases from J, the junction contained 18 bases not matched to a gene. The CDR3 DNA sequence: TGTGCCAGCAGCACCGGGACAGGGGGATTAGGGGTTAATCCTGAGCAGTTCTTC. This codes for CASSTGTGGLGVNPEQFF.

The rearrangement links TRBV5-6 to TRBJ2-3, with 10 nucleotides matching TRBD2. The CDR3 is 17 amino acids. V was pared by 1 base and J by 2 bases, with 7 bases of the junction left unmatched. The V gene's germline CDR1 is SGHDT and CDR2 YYEEEE. The CDR3 nucleotides are TGTGCCAGCAGCTTGTATGAAGCGGGGGGGCCCACAGATACGCAGTATTTT. Its translation: CASSLYEAGGPTDTQYF.

The chain joins TRBV5-6 to TRBJ1-5; no clear D gene. There are 14 residues in the CDR3. V gave up 4 bases and J gave up 4 bases, with 12 bases separating them. Germline CDR1 SGHDT, CDR2 YYEEEE. The CDR3 sequence: CASSTRTGNQPQHF. The CDR3 region has the DNA TGTGCCAGCAGCACTCGGACGGGGAATCAGCCCCAGCATTTT.

This clone was picked up a small number of times. The chain has TRBV6-5 and TRBJ1-1; D unclear. The CDR3 runs 14 residues. Per the germline V gene, CDR1 is MNHEY and CDR2 is SVGAGI. The V and J ends lost 0 bases and 2 bases respectively, with 7 bases between them. The CDR3 reads CASSYSAGNTEAFF. CDR3 sequence (DNA): TGTGCCAGCAGTTACTCGGCAGGCAACACTGAAGCTTTCTTT.

This clone occurred once. The chain combines TRBV5-1 with TRBJ2-3, with 9 nucleotides matching TRBD2. The germline CDR1 and CDR2 sequences are SGHRS and YFSETQ. The CDR3 totals 15 residues. After removal of 5 bases from V and 1 base from J, the junction contained 5 bases not matched to a gene. In DNA form, the CDR3 reads TGCGCCAGCAGTCACCTAGCGGGGCGCACAGATACGCAGTATTTT. Translating it yields CASSHLAGRTDTQYF.

This chain links TRBV7-3 with TRBJ2-1, with TRBD2 matching over 8 bases. This CDR3 has 14 amino acids. The V segment lost 5 bases and the J segment 9 bases; nucleotides outside the gene matches: 9. Germline-derived CDR1 and CDR2 are SGHTA and FQGTGA. The CDR3 sequence: CASSISGTSAEQFF. CDR3 nucleotide sequence: TGTGCCAGCAGCATCTCCGGGACTAGTGCTGAGCAGTTCTTC.

The rearrangement links TRBV5-1 to TRBJ2-3; 10 bases align to TRBD2. There are 16 residues in the CDR3. Trimming took 4 bases from V and 2 from J; bases not matched to a gene: 7. The V gene's germline CDR1 is SGHRS and CDR2 YFSETQ. The CDR3 sequence: CASSRSSGRITDTQYF. The CDR3 region has the DNA TGCGCCAGCAGCAGATCTAGCGGGAGAATCACAGATACGCAGTATTTT.

This sequence joins TRBV6-5 and TRBJ1-1, with 8 bases fitting TRBD1. The germline V gene has CDR1 MNHEY and CDR2 SVGAGI. Unmatched junction bases numbered 12, after V lost 7 bases and J lost 5 bases. This CDR3 contains 15 residues. The CDR3 sequence is CASKRVHRGKTEAFF. CDR3 coding DNA: TGTGCCAGCAAACGGGTCCACAGGGGGAAAACTGAAGCTTTCTTT.